The 14 T cell receptor beta chains below were found in one sample sequenced in a study of OX40 agonist ivuxolimab in advanced cancers. The library was produced with the immunoSEQ multiplex PCR assay. TCRdb's version of the immuneACCESS table is confined to in-frame rearrangements and falls short of the full clone set. An unresolved V gene accounts for under half of the shortfall where checked; the remainder is of unknown origin. Within this sample are roughly 76,000 clones, with roughly 86% of them counted one time only. Of the sample, approximately 8.4% is held by the ten largest clones. Sequencing was performed on CD4+ or CD8+ T cells sorted from blood, taken in a trial of the OX40 agonist ivuxolimab. These receptors all stem from an adult with an advanced solid tumor such as melanoma, head and neck, liver or kidney cancer.

This clone was observed a single time. This sequence joins TRBV10-2 and TRBJ1-5; 9 bases fit TRBD1. The CDR3 spans 15 residues. Germline assignment: CDR1 WSHSY and CDR2 SAAADI. With V trimmed by 8 bases and J by 5 bases, 10 bases remained unmatched. The CDR3 sequence: CASRTRDRADQPQHF. In nucleotides, the CDR3 is TGCGCCAGCCGCACCCGGGACAGGGCGGATCAGCCCCAGCATTTT.

Of note for this clone: The junction departs from the called germline gene at one end, perhaps through a read error. The genes are TRBV11-2 and TRBJ2-7, with 9 bases matching TRBD1. The CDR3 is made up of 13 amino acids. Germline V lookup: CDR1 SGHAT, CDR2 FQNNGV. CDR3 region: CASSLTTGGDLDF. The CDR3 DNA is TGTGCCAGCAGCTTAACGACAGGGGGAGATTTGGACTTC.

The chain has TRBV4-2 and TRBJ2-5, with 7 bases aligning to TRBD2. This CDR3 is 16 amino acids long. V lost 4 bases, J lost 4 bases, and 12 bases stayed unmatched. In germline, CDR1 is LGHNA, CDR2 YNFKEQ. In nucleotides, the CDR3 is TGTGCCAGCAGCCGTTCAAACGGGGGGTTCCGAGAGACCCAGTACTTC. Its protein is CASSRSNGGFRETQYF.

The V gene is TRBV28, the J gene TRBJ1-6; D not certain. Germline V lookup: CDR1 MDHEN, CDR2 SYDVKM. Trimming shortened V by 10 bases and J by 6 bases, and 13 bases separated the two germline ends. The CDR3 is 13 residues long. The CDR3 DNA follows: TGTGCCAACCGGGTCCACATTAATTCACCCCTCCACTTT. This translates into CANRVHINSPLHF.

This rearrangement joins TRBV2 to TRBJ2-2; 14 positions match TRBD2. The CDR3 runs 16 residues. Germline V gene sequence: CDR1 SNHLY, CDR2 FYNNEI. After removal of 8 bases from V and 7 bases from J, the junction contained 9 bases not matched to a gene. The CDR3: CASWGLAGERGGELFF. DNA of the CDR3: TGTGCCAGCTGGGGACTAGCGGGAGAGAGGGGCGGGGAGCTGTTTTTT.

CDR3 sequence: CASSSWDRPQETQYF. The DNA of the CDR3 is TGTGCCAGCTCATCATGGGACAGGCCACAAGAGACCCAGTACTTC. The rearrangement links TRBV18 to TRBJ2-5; TRBD1 aligns across 8 bases. Germline V gives CDR1 KGHSH, CDR2 LQKENI. This CDR3 comprises 15 residues. The V segment lost 5 bases and the J segment 2 bases; nucleotides outside the gene matches: 7.

This clone showed up just a few times. V is TRBV30 and J is TRBJ2-3; TRBD1 or TRBD2 may be the D gene (5 bases each). V was shortened by 0 bases and J by 10 bases, with 8 bases between the two germline ends. Per the germline V gene, CDR1 is GTSNPN and CDR2 is SVGIG (reference sequence). CDR3 size: 11 residues. CDR3: CAWSVQGPQYF. DNA for the CDR3: TGTGCCTGGAGTGTTCAGGGACCGCAGTATTTT.

The chain has TRBV19 and TRBJ1-1; D is unresolved. This CDR3 contains 13 residues. Germline V gene sequence: CDR1 LNHDA, CDR2 SQIVND (reference sequence). V was shortened by 10 bases and J by 7 bases, with 19 bases between the two germline ends. CDR3 protein: CATRGPRILEAFF. For the CDR3, the DNA is TGTGCCACCCGAGGCCCCCGCATCCTTGAAGCTTTCTTT.

V and J are TRBV7-2 and TRBJ1-3; D is ambiguous. V lost 5 bases, J lost 0 bases, and 14 bases lay in between. The CDR3 runs to 16 residues. Germline CDR1 reads SGHTA; CDR2 reads FQGNSA. The CDR3 DNA is TGTGCCAGCAGCCCCCCTAATACGCACTCTGGAAACACCATATATTTT. Its translation is CASSPPNTHSGNTIYF.

CDR3 sequence (DNA): TGTGCCAGCAGTGCGGTTAGCGGCCCACAAGAGACCCAGTACTTC. It translates to CASSAVSGPQETQYF. The gene calls are TRBV2 and TRBJ2-5, with TRBD2 as a possible D gene (6 bases). Germline lookup yields CDR1 SNHLY and CDR2 FYNNEI. This CDR3 contains 15 residues. The germline V and J ends were trimmed by 4 bases and 2 bases, with 14 bases remaining between them.

This CDR3 is CASSFHLGSYEQYF. In nucleotides, the CDR3 is TGTGCCAGCAGTTTCCACTTGGGAAGCTACGAGCAGTACTTC. V is TRBV28 and J is TRBJ2-7; D not resolved. Trimming stripped 3 bases from V and 3 bases from J, with 12 bases between. Germline V gene data show CDR1 as MDHEN and CDR2 as SYDVKM. The CDR3 is 14 amino acids.

The rearrangement joins TRBV5-1 to TRBJ1-1; D possibly corresponds to TRBD1 (5 bases). This CDR3 contains 17 residues. Germline loops: CDR1 SGHRS, CDR2 YFSETQ. Trimming removed 0 bases from V and 3 bases from J, with 18 bases in between. CDR3 nucleotides: TGCGCCAGCAGCTTGGGGTCTGGGTCAGGGCGCGACACTGAAGCTTTCTTT. Translation gives CASSLGSGSGRDTEAFF. The whole variable domain, filled in from reference TRBV5-1 and TRBJ1-1, reads KAGVTQTPRYLIKTRGQQVTLSCSPISGHRSVSWYQQTPGQGLQFLFEYFSETQRNKGNFPGRFSGRQFSNSRSEMNVSTLELGDSALYLCASSLGSGSGRDTEAFFGQGTRLTVV.

The sample holds one count of this clone. The chain links TRBV10-3 to TRBJ1-3; D remains ambiguous. The CDR3 runs to 13 residues. V lost 5 bases and J lost 5, with 10 bases in between. Germline assignment: CDR1 ENHRY and CDR2 SYGVKD. Written as DNA, the CDR3 is TGTGCCATCAGTCGGGATGACCGAAACACCATATATTTT. Protein sequence: CAISRDDRNTIYF.

The chain combines TRBV7-9 with TRBJ2-7; 15 bases agree with TRBD2. CDR1 and CDR2 (germline): SEHNR, FQNEAQ (reference sequence). The CDR3 is made up of 17 amino acids. The ends lost 6 bases at V and 7 bases at J; junction bases unmatched: 13. The CDR3 protein is CASSWGGTSGGPREQYF. The CDR3 coding sequence is TGTGCCAGCAGTTGGGGTGGGACTAGCGGGGGGCCAAGGGAGCAGTACTTC.